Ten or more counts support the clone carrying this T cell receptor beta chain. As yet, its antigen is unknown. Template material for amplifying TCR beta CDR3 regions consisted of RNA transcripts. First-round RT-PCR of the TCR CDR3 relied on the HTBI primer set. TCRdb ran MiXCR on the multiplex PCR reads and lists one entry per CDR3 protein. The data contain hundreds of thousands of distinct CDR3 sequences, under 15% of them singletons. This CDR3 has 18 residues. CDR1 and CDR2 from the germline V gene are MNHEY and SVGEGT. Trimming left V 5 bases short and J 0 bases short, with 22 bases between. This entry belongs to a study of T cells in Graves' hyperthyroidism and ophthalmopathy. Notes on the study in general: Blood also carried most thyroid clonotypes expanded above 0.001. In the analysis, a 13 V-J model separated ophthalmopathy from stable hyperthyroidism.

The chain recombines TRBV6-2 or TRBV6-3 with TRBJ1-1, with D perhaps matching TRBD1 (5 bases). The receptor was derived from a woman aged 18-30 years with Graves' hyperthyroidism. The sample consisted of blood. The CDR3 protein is CASSRLRSGEGMNTEAFF. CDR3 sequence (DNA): TGTGCCAGCAGTCGCCTCCGATCCGGCGAGGGGATGAACACTGAAGCTTTCTTT.